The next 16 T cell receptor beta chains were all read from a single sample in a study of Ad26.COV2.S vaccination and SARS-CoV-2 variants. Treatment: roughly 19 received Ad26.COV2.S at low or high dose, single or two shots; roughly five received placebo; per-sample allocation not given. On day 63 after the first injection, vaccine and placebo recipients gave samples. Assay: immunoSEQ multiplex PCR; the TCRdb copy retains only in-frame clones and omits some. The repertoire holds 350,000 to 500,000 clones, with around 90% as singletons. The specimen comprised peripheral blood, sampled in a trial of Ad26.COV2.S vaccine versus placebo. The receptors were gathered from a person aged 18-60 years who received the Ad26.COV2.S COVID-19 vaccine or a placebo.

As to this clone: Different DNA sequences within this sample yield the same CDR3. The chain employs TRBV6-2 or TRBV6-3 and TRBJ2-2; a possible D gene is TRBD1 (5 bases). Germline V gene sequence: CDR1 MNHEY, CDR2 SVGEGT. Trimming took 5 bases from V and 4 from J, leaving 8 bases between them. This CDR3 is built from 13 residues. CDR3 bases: TGTGCCAGCAGTAGGGGTGGCACCGGGGAGCTGTTTTTT. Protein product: CASSRGGTGELFF.

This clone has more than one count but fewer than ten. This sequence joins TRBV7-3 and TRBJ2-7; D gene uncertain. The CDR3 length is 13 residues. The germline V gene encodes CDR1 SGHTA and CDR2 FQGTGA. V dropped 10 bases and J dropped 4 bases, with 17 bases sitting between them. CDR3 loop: CAIKLGVAYEQYF. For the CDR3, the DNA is TGTGCCATCAAGCTCGGTGTCGCTTACGAGCAGTACTTC.

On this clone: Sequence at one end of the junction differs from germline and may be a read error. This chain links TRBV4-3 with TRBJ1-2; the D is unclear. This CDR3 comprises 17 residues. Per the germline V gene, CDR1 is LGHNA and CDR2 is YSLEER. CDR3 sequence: CASSQELTFGPRLLLHF. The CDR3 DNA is TGCGCCAGCAGCCAAGAATTGACGTTTGGACCTCGACTACTCTTACACTTC.

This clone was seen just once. CDR3 protein: CATSPRRRTDTQYF. CDR3 DNA: TGTGCCACTTCGCCGCGGAGGAGAACAGATACGCAGTATTTT. V is TRBV24-1 and J is TRBJ2-3; the D gene is possibly TRBD2 (5 bases). Trimming pared 10 bases from V and 3 bases from J, leaving 16 bases between. Germline loops: CDR1 KGHDR, CDR2 SFDVKD. CDR3 length equals 14 residues.

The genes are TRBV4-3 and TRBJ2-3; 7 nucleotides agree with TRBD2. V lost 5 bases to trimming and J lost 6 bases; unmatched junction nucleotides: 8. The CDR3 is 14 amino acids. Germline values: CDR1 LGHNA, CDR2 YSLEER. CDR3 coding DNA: TGCGCCAGCAGCACCCGGGGAGGGACGGATACGCAGTATTTT. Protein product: CASSTRGGTDTQYF.

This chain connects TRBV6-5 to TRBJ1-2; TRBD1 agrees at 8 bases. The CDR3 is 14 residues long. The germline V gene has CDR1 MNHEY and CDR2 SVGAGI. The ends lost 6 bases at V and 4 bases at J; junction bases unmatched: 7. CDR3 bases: TGTGCCAGCAGGCAACAGGGGGGCGGCTATGGCTACACCTTC. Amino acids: CASRQQGGGYGYTF.

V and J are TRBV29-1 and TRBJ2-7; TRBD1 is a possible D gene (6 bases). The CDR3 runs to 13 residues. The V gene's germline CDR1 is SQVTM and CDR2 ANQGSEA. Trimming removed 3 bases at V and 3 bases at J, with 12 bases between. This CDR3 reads CSVDGGQIYEQYF. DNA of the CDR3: TGCAGCGTTGACGGCGGACAGATCTACGAGCAGTACTTC.

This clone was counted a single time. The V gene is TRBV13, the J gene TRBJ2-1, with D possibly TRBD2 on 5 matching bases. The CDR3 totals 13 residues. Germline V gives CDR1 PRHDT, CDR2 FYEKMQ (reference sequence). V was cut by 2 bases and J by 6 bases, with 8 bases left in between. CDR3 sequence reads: CASSLLAGNEQFF. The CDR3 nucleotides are TGTGCCAGCAGCTTATTGGCGGGCAATGAGCAGTTCTTC.

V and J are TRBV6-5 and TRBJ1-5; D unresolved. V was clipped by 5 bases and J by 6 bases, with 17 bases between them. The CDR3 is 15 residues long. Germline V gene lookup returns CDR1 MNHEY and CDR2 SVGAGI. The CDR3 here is CASSLSLGSPQPQHF. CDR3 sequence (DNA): TGTGCCAGCAGTCTAAGCTTGGGGTCCCCTCAGCCCCAGCATTTT.

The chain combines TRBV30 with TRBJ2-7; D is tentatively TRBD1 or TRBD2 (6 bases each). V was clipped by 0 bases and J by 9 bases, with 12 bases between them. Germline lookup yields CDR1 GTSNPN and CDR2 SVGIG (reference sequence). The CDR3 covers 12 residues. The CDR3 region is CAWSVGKGGQYF. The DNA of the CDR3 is TGTGCCTGGAGTGTAGGAAAGGGGGGGCAGTACTTC.

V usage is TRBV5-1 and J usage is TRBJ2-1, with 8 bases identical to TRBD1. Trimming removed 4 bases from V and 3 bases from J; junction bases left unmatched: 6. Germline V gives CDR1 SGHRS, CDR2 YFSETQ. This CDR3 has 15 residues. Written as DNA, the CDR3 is TGCGCCAGCAGCACCCGACAGGGGATCTACAATGAGCAGTTCTTC. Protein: CASSTRQGIYNEQFF.

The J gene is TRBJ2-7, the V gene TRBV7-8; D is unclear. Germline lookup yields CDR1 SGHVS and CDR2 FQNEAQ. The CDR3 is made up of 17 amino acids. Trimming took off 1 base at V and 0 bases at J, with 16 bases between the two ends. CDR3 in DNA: TGTGCCAGCAGCTTAGGAGAAATTGGGCACCTCTCCTACGAGCAGTACTTC. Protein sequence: CASSLGEIGHLSYEQYF.

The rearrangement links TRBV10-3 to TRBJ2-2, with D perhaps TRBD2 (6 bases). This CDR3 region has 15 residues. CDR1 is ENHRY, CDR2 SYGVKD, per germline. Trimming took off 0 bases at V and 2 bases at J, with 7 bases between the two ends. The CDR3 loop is CAISESGLNTGELFF. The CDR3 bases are TGTGCCATCAGTGAGTCGGGACTCAACACCGGGGAGCTGTTTTTT.

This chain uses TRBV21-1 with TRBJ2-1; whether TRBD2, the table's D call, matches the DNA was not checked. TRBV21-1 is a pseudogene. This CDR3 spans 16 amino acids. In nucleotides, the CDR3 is TGTGCCAGCAGCAAAATCGGGAGTAAAGGGGAAGGGGAGCAGTTCTTC. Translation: CASSKIGSKGEGEQFF.

The CDR3: CASSLDRDRVFGELFF. CDR3 DNA sequence: TGTGCCAGCAGCTTGGACCGGGACAGGGTGTTTGGGGAGCTGTTTTTT. The chain employs TRBV5-4 and TRBJ2-2; 9 bases are a match to TRBD1. Trimming took 0 bases from V and 8 from J; bases not matched to a gene: 8. The CDR3 is 16 residues long. Germline values: CDR1 SGHNT, CDR2 YYREEE (reference sequence).

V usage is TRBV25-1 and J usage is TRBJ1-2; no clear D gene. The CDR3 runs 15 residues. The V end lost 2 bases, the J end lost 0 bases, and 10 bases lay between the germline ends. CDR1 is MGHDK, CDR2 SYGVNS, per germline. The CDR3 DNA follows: TGTGCCAGCAGTGAAGGGTGGAATACTAACTATGGCTACACCTTC. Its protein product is CASSEGWNTNYGYTF.